A single T cell receptor (beta chain) is shown here with its context. The sample belongs to a study of blood T cell repertoires in COVID-19. Study at large: PBMCs, B-cell-depleted T cells, or T cells provided the cDNA or gDNA that made up the material.

The table came from immunoSEQ multiplex PCR; TCRdb's copy has only in-frame clones and leaves some out. This sample carries about 28,000 clones, 89% of them seen once, and the ten largest clones take around 48%. Trimming pared 7 bases from V and 5 bases from J, leaving 15 bases between. Germline V lookup: CDR1 LNHNV, CDR2 YYDKDF (reference sequence). The CDR3 sequence is 14 residues long. The material sequenced was peripheral blood. The V and J genes are TRBV15 and TRBJ2-1, with D possibly being TRBD2 (6 bases). This clonotype was sampled from a human donor with acute or convalescent COVID-19. The donor label of this sample is uncertain. The CDR3 sequence is CATNQGGKHNEQFF. The CDR3 nucleotides read TGTGCCACCAACCAGGGAGGCAAACACAATGAGCAGTTCTTC. Filled out from reference TRBV15 and TRBJ2-1, the complete variable domain reads DAMVIQNPRYQVTQFGKPVTLSCSQTLNHNVMYWYQQKSSQAPKLLFHYYDKDFNNEADTPDNFQSRRPNTSFCFLDIRSPGLGDTAMYLCATNQGGKHNEQFFGPGTRLTVL.